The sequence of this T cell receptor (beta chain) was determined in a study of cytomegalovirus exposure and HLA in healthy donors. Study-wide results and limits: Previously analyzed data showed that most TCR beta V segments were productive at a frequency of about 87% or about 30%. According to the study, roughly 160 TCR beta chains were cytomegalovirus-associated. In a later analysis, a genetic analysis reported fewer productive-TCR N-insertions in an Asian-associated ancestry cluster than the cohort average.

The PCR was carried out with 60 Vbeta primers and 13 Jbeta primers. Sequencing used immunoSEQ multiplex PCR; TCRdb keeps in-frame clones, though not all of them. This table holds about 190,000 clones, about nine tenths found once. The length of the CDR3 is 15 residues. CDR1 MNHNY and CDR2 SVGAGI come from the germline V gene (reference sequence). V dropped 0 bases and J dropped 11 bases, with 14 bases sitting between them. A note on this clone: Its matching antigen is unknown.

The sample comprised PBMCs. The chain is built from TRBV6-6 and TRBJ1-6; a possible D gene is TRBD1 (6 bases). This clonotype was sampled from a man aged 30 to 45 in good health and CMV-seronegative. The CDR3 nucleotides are TGTGCCAGCAGTTACTCTTGGCAGGGGAGGGCACCCCTCCACTTT. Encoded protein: CASSYSWQGRAPLHF.